A selection of T cell receptor beta chains follows, all from one sample in a study of regulatory T cells in long-lasting Graves disease. MiXCR was run by TCRdb on the multiplex PCR reads, yielding one entry per CDR3 protein. The table has about 540,000 distinct CDR3 sequences, about 14% seen once. The data were also submitted as part of a second study, on T cells in Graves' hyperthyroidism and ophthalmopathy.

This material consisted of peripheral blood mononuclear cells (PBMCs), taken at new diagnosis, from a patient treated with antithyroid drugs. The source is a man aged 25-40 years with Graves disease. Each CDR3 is given with its conserved first and last residue. A D gene is named only where the DNA matches it firmly. The size entry is marked missing in some rows and otherwise reads once, few, many or a size class.

d_call	j_call	v_call	clone_size	cdr3_nt	cdr3_aa
NA	TRBJ2-5	TRBV5-1	NA	TGCGCCAGCAGCTTGATGGGTGGAGACCCAGTTGGGACCCAGTGCTTC	CASSLMGGDPVGTQCF
NA	TRBJ2-1	TRBV20-1	many	TGCAGTGCTAGAAGCTCAAGCTCCTACAATGAGCAGTTCTTC	CSARSSSSYNEQFF
TRBD2	TRBJ2-1	TRBV20-1	NA	TGCAGTGCTAGAGATCTGTCCGGGACTAGGAGTTATCACAATGAGCAGTTCTTC	CSARDLSGTRSYHNEQFF
NA	TRBJ1-1	TRBV30	many	TGTGCCTGGAGCATCTTCGCGATGAACACTGAAGCTTTCTTT	CAWSIFAMNTEAFF
NA	TRBJ1-2	TRBV2	many	TGTGCCAGCAGTGAAGTCGGAGAATATGGCTACACCTTC	CASSEVGEYGYTF
TRBD1	TRBJ2-7	TRBV20-1	NA	TGCAGTGCTAGAGATTCTTGGGACAGGGGCCGAGAGCAGTACTTC	CSARDSWDRGREQYF
NA	TRBJ1-6	TRBV30	few	TGTGCCTGGAGTGTACAGGGATCCTATAATTCACCCCTCCACTTT	CAWSVQGSYNSPLHF
TRBD2	TRBJ2-4	TRBV13	few	TGTGCCAGCAGCCCGTTCCTAGCGGAAAACATTCAGTACTTC	CASSPFLAENIQYF
NA	TRBJ2-4	TRBV5-6	NA	TGTGCCAGCAGCCCTTTTGCCAAAAACATTCAGTACTTC	CASSPFAKNIQYF
TRBD2	TRBJ2-1	TRBV12-3/TRBV12-4	many	TGTGCCAGCAGTGATAGCGGGGGGGAATCCTACAATGAGCAGTTCTTC	CASSDSGGESYNEQFF
NA	TRBJ1-2	TRBV12-5	few	TGTGCTAGTGGTTTGGTGCCAGGAGGCTATGGCTACACCTTC	CASGLVPGGYGYTF
NA	TRBJ1-5	TRBV30	few	TGTGCCTGGAGTCTCGCTATATCGAATCAGCCCCAGCATTTT	CAWSLAISNQPQHF
NA	TRBJ2-1	TRBV20-1	many	TGCAGTGCTAGTTTACAGACTAGACCAGACAATGAGCAGTTCTTC	CSASLQTRPDNEQFF
NA	TRBJ2-2	TRBV6-1	few	TGTGCCAGCCCGCGGGGACACCTACCCACCGGGGAGCTGTTTTTT	CASPRGHLPTGELFF
NA	TRBJ1-6	TRBV20-1	many	TGCAGTGCTAGATTGCAGGGTTCTTCACCCCTCCACTTT	CSARLQGSSPLHF
TRBD1	TRBJ2-5	TRBV10-3	few	TGTGCCATCAGTGAGTCAGGGACAGGGCAAGAGACCCAGTACTTC	CAISESGTGQETQYF
TRBD2	TRBJ2-7	TRBV6-1	many	TGTGCCAGCCAAAGGGCGGGGGTCTCCTCCTACGAGCAGTACTTC	CASQRAGVSSYEQYF
NA	TRBJ2-3	TRBV10-3	NA	TGTGCCATCAGTGAAGCTGAAATAGCCACAGATACGCAGTATTTT	CAISEAEIATDTQYF
NA	TRBJ1-1	TRBV14	many	TGTGCCAGCAGCCAAAGTTTGAGCCGGACCACTGAAGCTTTCTTT	CASSQSLSRTTEAFF
TRBD2	TRBJ2-2	TRBV19	NA	TGTGCCAGTAGTACCGCTATGGTGGGACTAGCGGGAGGGCCGGGCACCGGGGAGCTGTTTTTT	CASSTAMVGLAGGPGTGELFF
TRBD2	TRBJ2-5	TRBV30	few	TGTGCCTGGAGTGTATCGGCCGGGAGGGAGACCCAGTACTTC	CAWSVSAGRETQYF
TRBD2	TRBJ2-7	TRBV20-1	NA	TGCAGTGCTATAGTAGCGGGGAGTTACGAGCAGTACTTC	CSAIVAGSYEQYF
NA	TRBJ2-7	TRBV2	many	TGTGCCAGTGCGGTCTACGAGCAGTACTTC	CASAVYEQYF
TRBD2	TRBJ2-1	TRBV4-1	NA	TGCGCCAGCAGCTTCGGAGGAGGACTAGCGGGCTCCTACAATGAGCAGTTCTTC	CASSFGGGLAGSYNEQFF
TRBD1	TRBJ1-2	TRBV2	many	TGTGCCAGCAGTGAAGCGAGTTTTATCGGGACAGAACGCTATGGCTACACCTTC	CASSEASFIGTERYGYTF
TRBD1	TRBJ2-7	TRBV6-2/TRBV6-3	many	TGTGCCAGCAGTGAACAGACAGGGGGCAGGTACGAGCAGTACTTC	CASSEQTGGRYEQYF
TRBD1	TRBJ2-7	TRBV24-1	few	TGTGCCACCAGTGATACTCGGGACAGAGATTACGAGCAGTACTTC	CATSDTRDRDYEQYF
TRBD2	TRBJ2-7	TRBV3-1	NA	TGTGCCAGCAGCGGGGTAGCGGGAGGCTACGAGCAGTACTTC	CASSGVAGGYEQYF
NA	TRBJ1-6	TRBV5-1	many	TGCGCCAGCAGCTTGGAGCCAGGCGCTTCACCCCTCCACTTT	CASSLEPGASPLHF
NA	TRBJ2-7	TRBV29-1	NA	TGCAGCGTCCCGAGGGGGGCTAATCGCGAGCAGTACTTC	CSVPRGANREQYF
TRBD1	TRBJ1-4	TRBV6-2/TRBV6-3	many	TGTGCCAGCAGTAGACAGGGGCCGGCAACTAATGAAAAACTGTTTTTT	CASSRQGPATNEKLFF
NA	TRBJ2-1	TRBV30	NA	TGTGCCTGGGAGGTCGGGGCGAGCGATGAGCAGTTCTTC	CAWEVGASDEQFF
TRBD2	TRBJ2-3	TRBV29-1	many	TGCAGCGTTGAAGAAGGACCTACTAGCGTCGCAGATACGCAGTATTTT	CSVEEGPTSVADTQYF
NA	TRBJ2-7	TRBV7-2	many	TGTGCCAGCAGCTTAGAACTAGCCTACTACGAGCAGTACTTC	CASSLELAYYEQYF
NA	TRBJ1-2	TRBV2	many	TGTGCCAGCAGTGCAGACCTTAACTATGGCTACACCTTC	CASSADLNYGYTF
TRBD1	TRBJ2-1	TRBV28	many	TGTGCCAGCAGCCCGACGGACAGGTGGGGTCGCAATGAGCAGTTCTTC	CASSPTDRWGRNEQFF
NA	TRBJ2-1	TRBV5-1	few	TGCGCCAGCAGCTTTAGCGGAGACAATGAGCAGTTCTTC	CASSFSGDNEQFF
TRBD2	TRBJ2-7	TRBV19	NA	TGTGCCAGTAGTAAGGCTAGCGGCCCCTACGAGCAGTACTTC	CASSKASGPYEQYF
NA	TRBJ2-1	TRBV5-5	many	TGTGCCAGCAGCTTGTCTACAGCGCCCGGGTACAATGAGCAGTTCTTC	CASSLSTAPGYNEQFF
NA	TRBJ2-4	TRBV9	few	TGTGCCAGCAGCGCCGGACTAGCCAAAAACATTCAGTACTTC	CASSAGLAKNIQYF
NA	TRBJ2-3	TRBV4-1	few	TGCGCCAGCAGCCACGGGGGTACGGGAGACTGGACAGATACGCAGTATTTT	CASSHGGTGDWTDTQYF
TRBD2	TRBJ2-3	TRBV29-1	many	TGCAGCGTGGCGACTAGCGGAGCGGATACGCAGTATTTT	CSVATSGADTQYF
TRBD2	TRBJ2-7	TRBV6-2/TRBV6-3	NA	TGTGCCAGCAGTTACCCGGGAGGGCCCTACGAGCAGTACTTC	CASSYPGGPYEQYF
TRBD2	TRBJ2-5	TRBV7-9	few	TGTGCCAGCAGCTCCGGGAGGGCCGAAGAGACCCAGTACTTC	CASSSGRAEETQYF
NA	TRBJ2-1	TRBV6-2/TRBV6-3	NA	TGTGCCAGCAGTCAACTACTAGCCTTCCTTCTTTACAATGGGCAGTTCTTC	CASSQLLAFLLYNGQFF
TRBD1	TRBJ1-2	TRBV29-1	many	TGCAGCGTTGAAGAACACAGGGGGCGCCTGATAGGCTACACCTTC	CSVEEHRGRLIGYTF
NA	TRBJ2-7	TRBV29-1	few	TGCAGCGTCAAAATACCGGGAACCGGGGACGAGCAGTACTTC	CSVKIPGTGDEQYF
TRBD2	TRBJ2-7	TRBV29-1	NA	TGCAGCTTCCGGACTAGCGGGAGTTCCCCCTACGAGCAGTACTTC	CSFRTSGSSPYEQYF
TRBD2	TRBJ2-7	TRBV6-9	many	TGTGCCAGCAGTTACGGTGGGAGGGTAGCGGGTAGCTCCTACGAGCAGTACTTC	CASSYGGRVAGSSYEQYF
NA	TRBJ2-7	TRBV7-6	many	TGTGCCAGCAGCTTAGTTGACGGTAGAGGGGGGACCTACGAGCAGTACTTC	CASSLVDGRGGTYEQYF
NA	TRBJ1-1	TRBV7-9	few	TGTACCAGCAGCTTAAGGGGTTGGGGGGGGCAGGACACTGAAGCTTTCTTT	CTSSLRGWGGQDTEAFF
NA	TRBJ2-1	TRBV2	NA	TGTGCCAGCAGCCAAGCTGTCGCAGTCTCCTACAATGAGCAGTTCTTC	CASSQAVAVSYNEQFF
TRBD2	TRBJ2-5	TRBV11-2	many	TGTGCCAGCAGCTATATAGCGGGACGTCAAGAGACCCAGTACTTC	CASSYIAGRQETQYF
NA	TRBJ2-5	TRBV10-1	NA	TGCGCCAGCAGTGAAGGCGGTCCCAGGGTAGAGACCCAGTACTTC	CASSEGGPRVETQYF